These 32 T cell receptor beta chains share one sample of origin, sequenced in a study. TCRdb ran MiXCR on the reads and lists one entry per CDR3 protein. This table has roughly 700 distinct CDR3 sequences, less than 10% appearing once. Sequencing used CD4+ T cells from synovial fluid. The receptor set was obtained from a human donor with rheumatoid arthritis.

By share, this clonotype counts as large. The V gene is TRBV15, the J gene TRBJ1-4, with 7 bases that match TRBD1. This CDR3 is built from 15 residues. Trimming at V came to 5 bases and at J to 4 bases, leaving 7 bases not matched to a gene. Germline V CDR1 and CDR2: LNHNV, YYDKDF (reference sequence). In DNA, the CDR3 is TGTGCCACCAGCTGGCAAGGACAGGATAATGAAAAACTGTTTTTT. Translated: CATSWQGQDNEKLFF.

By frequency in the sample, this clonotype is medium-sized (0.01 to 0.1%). CDR3 residues: CASRPGTSRAEQYF. CDR3 bases: TGTGCCAGCAGGCCCGGGACTTCGCGGGCAGAGCAGTACTTC. V gene TRBV12-3 or TRBV12-4 combines with J gene TRBJ2-7; tentative D call: TRBD2 (6 bases). The CDR3 loop spans 14 amino acids. Trimming removed 6 bases from V and 7 bases from J, with 19 bases in between.

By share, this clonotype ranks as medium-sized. The CDR3 DNA follows: TGTGCCAGCAGCTACAGGGGGCGAGAGCAAGAGACCCAGTACTTC. It specifies CASSYRGREQETQYF. The chain has TRBV3-1 and TRBJ2-5, with TRBD1 matching 9 bases. The CDR3 contains 15 residues. J was trimmed by 2 bases and V by 5 bases; bases with no gene match: 6. Germline V gene lookup returns CDR1 LGHDT and CDR2 YNNKEL (reference sequence).

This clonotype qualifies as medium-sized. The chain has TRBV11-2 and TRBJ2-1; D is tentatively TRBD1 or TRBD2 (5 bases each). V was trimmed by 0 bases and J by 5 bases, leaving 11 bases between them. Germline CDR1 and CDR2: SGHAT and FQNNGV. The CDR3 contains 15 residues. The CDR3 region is CASSLDWGPHNEQFF. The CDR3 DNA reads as TGTGCCAGCAGCTTAGATTGGGGACCCCACAATGAGCAGTTCTTC.

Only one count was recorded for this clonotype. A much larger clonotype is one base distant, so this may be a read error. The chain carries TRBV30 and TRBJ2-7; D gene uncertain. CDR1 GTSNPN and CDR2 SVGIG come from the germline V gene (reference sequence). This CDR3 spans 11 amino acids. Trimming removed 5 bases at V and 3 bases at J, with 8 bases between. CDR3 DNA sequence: TGTGCCTGGGGTTCCGGCTACGAGCAGTACTTC. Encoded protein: CAWGSGYEQYF.

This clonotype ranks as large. CDR3 sequence: CASSRNRQGGDTQYF. CDR3 sequence (DNA): TGCGCCAGCAGCCGGAACAGACAGGGAGGAGATACGCAGTATTTT. This chain joins TRBV4-1 and TRBJ2-3; a weak D match, TRBD1 (7 bases). CDR3 length: 15 amino acids. Germline assignment: CDR1 MGHRA and CDR2 YSYEKL. Trimming stripped 4 bases from V and 5 bases from J, with 16 bases between.

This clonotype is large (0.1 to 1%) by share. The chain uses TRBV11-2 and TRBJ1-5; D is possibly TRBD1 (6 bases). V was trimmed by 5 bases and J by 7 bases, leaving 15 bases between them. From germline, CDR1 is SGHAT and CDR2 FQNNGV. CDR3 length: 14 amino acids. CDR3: CASSPTGGHQPQHF. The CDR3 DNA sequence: TGTGCCAGCAGCCCGACAGGAGGTCACCAGCCCCAGCATTTT. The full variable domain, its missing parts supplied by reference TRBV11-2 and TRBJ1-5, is EAGVAQSPRYKIIEKRQSVAFWCNPISGHATLYWYQQILGQGPKLLIQFQNNGVVDDSQLPKDRFSAERLKGVDSTLKIQPAKLEDSAVYLCASSPTGGHQPQHFGDGTRLSIL.

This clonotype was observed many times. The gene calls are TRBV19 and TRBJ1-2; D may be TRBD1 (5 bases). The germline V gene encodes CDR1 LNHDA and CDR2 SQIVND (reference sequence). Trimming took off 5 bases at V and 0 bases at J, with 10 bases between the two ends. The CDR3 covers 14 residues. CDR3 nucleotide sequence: TGTGCCAGTAGTCCGCAGACAGCTAACTATGGCTACACCTTC. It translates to CASSPQTANYGYTF.

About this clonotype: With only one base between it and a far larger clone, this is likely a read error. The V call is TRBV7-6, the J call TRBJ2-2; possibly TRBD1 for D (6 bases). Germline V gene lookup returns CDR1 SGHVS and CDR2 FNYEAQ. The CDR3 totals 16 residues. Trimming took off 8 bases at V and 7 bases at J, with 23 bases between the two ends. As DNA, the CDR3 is TGTGCCAGCGGTTTGTACCCGGGACACCAAAACGGGGAGCTGTTTTTT. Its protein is CASGLYPGHQNGELFF.

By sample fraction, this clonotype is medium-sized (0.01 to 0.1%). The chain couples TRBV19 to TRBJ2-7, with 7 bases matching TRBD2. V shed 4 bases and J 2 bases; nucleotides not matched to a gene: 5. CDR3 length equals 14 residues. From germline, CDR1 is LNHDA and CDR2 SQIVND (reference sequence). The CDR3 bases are TGTGCCAGTAGTACCGGACTAGGTCCCTACGAGCAGTACTTC. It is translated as CASSTGLGPYEQYF.

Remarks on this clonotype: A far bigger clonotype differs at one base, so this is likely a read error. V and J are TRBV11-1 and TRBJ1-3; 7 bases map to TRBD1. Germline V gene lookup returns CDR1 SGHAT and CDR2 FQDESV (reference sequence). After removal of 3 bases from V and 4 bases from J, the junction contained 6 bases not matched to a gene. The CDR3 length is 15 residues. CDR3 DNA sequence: TGTGCCAGCAGCTTTGGTGCGACAGGGGGAAACACCATATATTTT. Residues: CASSFGATGGNTIYF.

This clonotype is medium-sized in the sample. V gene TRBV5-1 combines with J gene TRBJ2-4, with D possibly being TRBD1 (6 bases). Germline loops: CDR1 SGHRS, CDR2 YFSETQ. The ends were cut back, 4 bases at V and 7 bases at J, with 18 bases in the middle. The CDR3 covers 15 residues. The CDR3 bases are TGCGCCAGCAGCGCATTGACAGGAGTCGGTAACATTCAGTACTTC. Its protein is CASSALTGVGNIQYF.

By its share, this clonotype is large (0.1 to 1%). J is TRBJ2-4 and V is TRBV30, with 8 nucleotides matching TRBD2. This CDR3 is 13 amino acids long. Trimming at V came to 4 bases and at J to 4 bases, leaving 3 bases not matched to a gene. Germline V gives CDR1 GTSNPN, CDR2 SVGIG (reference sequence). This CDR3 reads CAWKPGGKNIQYF. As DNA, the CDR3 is TGTGCCTGGAAACCGGGAGGGAAAAACATTCAGTACTTC.

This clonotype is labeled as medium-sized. CDR3 in amino acids: CASSADTGSASNQPQHF. The CDR3 DNA sequence: TGTGCCAGCAGTGCCGATACAGGGTCGGCTAGCAATCAGCCCCAGCATTTT. The V call is TRBV6-1, the J call TRBJ1-5, with D possibly being TRBD1 (6 bases). This CDR3 contains 17 residues. The germline V gene has CDR1 MNHNS and CDR2 SASEGT. Trimming stripped 4 bases from V and 0 bases from J, with 16 bases between.

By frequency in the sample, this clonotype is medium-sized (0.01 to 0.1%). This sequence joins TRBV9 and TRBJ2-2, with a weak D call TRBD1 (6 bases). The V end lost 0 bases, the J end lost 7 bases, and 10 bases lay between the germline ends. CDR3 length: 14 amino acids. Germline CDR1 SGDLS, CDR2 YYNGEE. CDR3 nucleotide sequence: TGTGCCAGCAGCGTAGGAGCAGGGGACGGGGAGCTGTTTTTT. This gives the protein CASSVGAGDGELFF.

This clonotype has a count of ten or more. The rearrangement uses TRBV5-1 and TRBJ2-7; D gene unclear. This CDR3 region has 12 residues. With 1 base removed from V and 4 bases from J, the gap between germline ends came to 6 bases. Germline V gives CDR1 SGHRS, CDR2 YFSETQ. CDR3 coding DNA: TGCGCCAGCAGCTTGAATAGTTACGAGCAGTACTTC. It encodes CASSLNSYEQYF.

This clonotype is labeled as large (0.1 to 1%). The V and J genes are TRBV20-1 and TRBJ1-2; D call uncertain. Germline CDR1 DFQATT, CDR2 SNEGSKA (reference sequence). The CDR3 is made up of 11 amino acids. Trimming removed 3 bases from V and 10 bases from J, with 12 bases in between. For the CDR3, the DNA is TGCAGTGCTAGTCGGGGTCTTAACTACACCTTC. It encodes CSASRGLNYTF.

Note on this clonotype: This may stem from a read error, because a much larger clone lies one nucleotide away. In DNA, the CDR3 is TGTGCCAGCAGCTTAGATTGGGGACCCCACAATGAGCAGCTCTTC. It specifies CASSLDWGPHNEQLF. The chain combines TRBV11-2 with TRBJ2-1; D tentatively fits TRBD1 or TRBD2 (5 bases each). CDR3 length: 15 amino acids. Germline values: CDR1 SGHAT, CDR2 FQNNGV.

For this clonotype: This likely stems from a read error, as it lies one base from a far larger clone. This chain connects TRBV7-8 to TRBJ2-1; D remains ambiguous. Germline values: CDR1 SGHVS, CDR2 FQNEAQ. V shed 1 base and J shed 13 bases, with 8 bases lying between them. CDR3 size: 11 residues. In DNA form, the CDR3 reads TGTGCCAGCAGCTTAGAAGAGACCCAGTTCTTC. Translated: CASSLEETQFF.

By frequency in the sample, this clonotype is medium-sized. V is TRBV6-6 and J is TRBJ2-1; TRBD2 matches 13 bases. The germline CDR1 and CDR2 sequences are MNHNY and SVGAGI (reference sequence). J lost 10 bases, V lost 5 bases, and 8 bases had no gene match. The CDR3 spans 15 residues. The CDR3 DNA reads TGTGCCAGCAGTGATACTAGCGGGAGGGCAGAGGAGCAGTTCTTC. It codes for CASSDTSGRAEEQFF.

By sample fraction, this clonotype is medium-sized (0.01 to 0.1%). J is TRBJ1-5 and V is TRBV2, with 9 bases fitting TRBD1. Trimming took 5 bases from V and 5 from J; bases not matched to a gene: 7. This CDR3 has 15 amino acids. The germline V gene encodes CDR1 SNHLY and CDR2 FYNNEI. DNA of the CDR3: TGTGCCAGCAGTCTCCGGGACAGGGCGGATCAGCCCCAGCATTTT. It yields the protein CASSLRDRADQPQHF.

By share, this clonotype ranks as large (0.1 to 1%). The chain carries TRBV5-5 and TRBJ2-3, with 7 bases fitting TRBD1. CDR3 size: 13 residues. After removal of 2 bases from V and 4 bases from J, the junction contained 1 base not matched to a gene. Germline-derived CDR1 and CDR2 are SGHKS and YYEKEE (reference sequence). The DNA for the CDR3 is TGTGCCAGCAGCTTTACAGGGGCAGATACGCAGTATTTT. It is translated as CASSFTGADTQYF.

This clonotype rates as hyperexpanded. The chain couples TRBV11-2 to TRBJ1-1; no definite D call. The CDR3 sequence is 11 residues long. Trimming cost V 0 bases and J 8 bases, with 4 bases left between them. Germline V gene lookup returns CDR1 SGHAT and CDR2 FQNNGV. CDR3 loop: CASSLDDEAFF. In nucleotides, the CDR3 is TGTGCCAGCAGCTTAGATGACGAAGCTTTCTTT. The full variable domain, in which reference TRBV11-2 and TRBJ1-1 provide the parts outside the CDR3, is EAGVAQSPRYKIIEKRQSVAFWCNPISGHATLYWYQQILGQGPKLLIQFQNNGVVDDSQLPKDRFSAERLKGVDSTLKIQPAKLEDSAVYLCASSLDDEAFFGQGTRLTVV.

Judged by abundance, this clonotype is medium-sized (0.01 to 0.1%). The CDR3 nucleotides are TGTGCCAGCAGACGGGACAGGGGGCCTACTGAAGCTTTCTTT. This codes for CASRRDRGPTEAFF. This chain links TRBV12-3 or TRBV12-4 with TRBJ1-1; 12 bases fit TRBD1. CDR3 length equals 14 residues. V trimming: 6 bases; J trimming: 5 bases; junction bases outside the gene matches: 4.

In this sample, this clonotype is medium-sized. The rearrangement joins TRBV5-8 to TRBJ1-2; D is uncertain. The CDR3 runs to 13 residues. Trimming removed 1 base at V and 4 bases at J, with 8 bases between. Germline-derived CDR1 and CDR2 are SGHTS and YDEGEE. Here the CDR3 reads CASSLSGLYGYTF. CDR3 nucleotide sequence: TGTGCCAGCAGCTTGTCTGGGCTCTATGGCTACACCTTC.

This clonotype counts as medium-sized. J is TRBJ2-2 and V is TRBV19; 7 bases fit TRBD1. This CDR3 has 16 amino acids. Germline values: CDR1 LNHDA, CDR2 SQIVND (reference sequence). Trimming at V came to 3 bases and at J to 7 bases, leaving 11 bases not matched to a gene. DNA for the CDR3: TGTGCCAGTAGTATCTCTTTGACAGGGAGCGGCGGGGAGCTGTTTTTT. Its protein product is CASSISLTGSGGELFF. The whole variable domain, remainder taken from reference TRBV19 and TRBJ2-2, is DGGITQSPKYLFRKEGQNVTLSCEQNLNHDAMYWYRQDPGQGLRLIYYSQIVNDFQKGDIAEGYSVSREKKESFPLTVTSAQKNPTAFYLCASSISLTGSGGELFFGEGSRLTVL.

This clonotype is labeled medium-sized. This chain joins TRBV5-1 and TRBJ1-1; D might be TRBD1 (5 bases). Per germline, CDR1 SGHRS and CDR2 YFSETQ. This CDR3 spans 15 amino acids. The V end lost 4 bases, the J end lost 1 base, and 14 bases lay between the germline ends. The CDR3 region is CASSQAGRRNTEAFF. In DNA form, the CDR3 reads TGCGCCAGCAGCCAAGCGGGACGGAGGAACACTGAAGCTTTCTTT.

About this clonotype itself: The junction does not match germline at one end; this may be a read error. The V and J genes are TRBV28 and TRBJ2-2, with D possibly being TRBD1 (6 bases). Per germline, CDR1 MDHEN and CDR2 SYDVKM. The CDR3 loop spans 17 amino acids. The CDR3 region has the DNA TGTGCCAGCAGCACCGACAGGTATCGGACCACCGCCGGGGAGTTGTTTTTT. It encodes CASSTDRYRTTAGELFF.

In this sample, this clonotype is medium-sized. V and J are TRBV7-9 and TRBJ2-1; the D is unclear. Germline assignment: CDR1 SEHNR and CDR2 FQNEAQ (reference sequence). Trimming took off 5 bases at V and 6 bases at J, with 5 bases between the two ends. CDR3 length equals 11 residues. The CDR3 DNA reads TGTGCCAGCAGCCAGTCCAATGAGCAGTTCTTC. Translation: CASSQSNEQFF.

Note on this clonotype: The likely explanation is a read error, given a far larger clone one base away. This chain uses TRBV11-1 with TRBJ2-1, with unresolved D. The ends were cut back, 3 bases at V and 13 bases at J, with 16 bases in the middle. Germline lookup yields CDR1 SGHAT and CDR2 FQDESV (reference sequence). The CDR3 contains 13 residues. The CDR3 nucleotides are TGTGCCAGCAGCTTTGGACGGAAGACCATTCAGTTCTTC. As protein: CASSFGRKTIQFF.

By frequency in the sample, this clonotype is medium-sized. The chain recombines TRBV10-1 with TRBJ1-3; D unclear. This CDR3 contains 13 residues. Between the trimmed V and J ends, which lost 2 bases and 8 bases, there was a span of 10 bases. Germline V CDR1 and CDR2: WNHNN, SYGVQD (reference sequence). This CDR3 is CASSEHGCDTIYF. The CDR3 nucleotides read TGCGCCAGCAGTGAGCACGGCTGTGACACCATATATTTT.

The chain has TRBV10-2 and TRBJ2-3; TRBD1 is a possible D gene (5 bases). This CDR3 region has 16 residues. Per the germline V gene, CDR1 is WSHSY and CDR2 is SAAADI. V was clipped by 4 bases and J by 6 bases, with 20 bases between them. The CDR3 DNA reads TGCGCCAGCAGTGGGTCCAGGGTTCGTGGAACGGATACGCAGTATTTT. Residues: CASSGSRVRGTDTQYF.